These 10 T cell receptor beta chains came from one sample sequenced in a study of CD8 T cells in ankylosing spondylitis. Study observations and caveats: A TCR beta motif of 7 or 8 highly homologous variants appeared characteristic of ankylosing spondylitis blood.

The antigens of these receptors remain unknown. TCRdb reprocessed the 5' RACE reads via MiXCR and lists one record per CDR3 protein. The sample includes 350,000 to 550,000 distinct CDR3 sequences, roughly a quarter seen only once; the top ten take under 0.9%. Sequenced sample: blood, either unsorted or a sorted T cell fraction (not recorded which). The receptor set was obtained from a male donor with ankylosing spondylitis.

CDR3 sequence: CASSPERNTEAFF. The CDR3 coding sequence is TGTGCCAGCTCACCAGAACGGAACACTGAAGCTTTCTTT. This chain connects TRBV18 to TRBJ1-1; D not resolved. V was pared by 2 bases and J by 1 base, with 5 bases between. CDR1 is KGHSH, CDR2 LQKENI, per germline. The CDR3 runs 13 residues.

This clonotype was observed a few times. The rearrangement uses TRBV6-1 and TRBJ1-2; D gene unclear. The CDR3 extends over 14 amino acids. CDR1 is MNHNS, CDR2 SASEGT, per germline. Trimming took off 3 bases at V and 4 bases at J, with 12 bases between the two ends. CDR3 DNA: TGTGCCAGCAGTGAGGTAGAGGGCGCCTATGGCTACACCTTC. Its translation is CASSEVEGAYGYTF.

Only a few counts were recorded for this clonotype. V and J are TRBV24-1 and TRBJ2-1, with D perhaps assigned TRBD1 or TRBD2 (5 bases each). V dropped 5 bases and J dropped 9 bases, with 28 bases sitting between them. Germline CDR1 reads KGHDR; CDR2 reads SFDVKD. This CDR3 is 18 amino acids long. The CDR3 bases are TGTGCCACCAGTGTTATGGCCCAGGGAGCGTGGGGAATAAGTGAGCAGTTCTTC. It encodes CATSVMAQGAWGISEQFF.

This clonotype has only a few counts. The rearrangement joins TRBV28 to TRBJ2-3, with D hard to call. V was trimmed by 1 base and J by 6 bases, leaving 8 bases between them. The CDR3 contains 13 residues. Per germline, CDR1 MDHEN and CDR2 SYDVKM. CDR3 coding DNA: TGTGCCAGCAGTTTATTGGCAGGCGATACGCAGTATTTT. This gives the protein CASSLLAGDTQYF.

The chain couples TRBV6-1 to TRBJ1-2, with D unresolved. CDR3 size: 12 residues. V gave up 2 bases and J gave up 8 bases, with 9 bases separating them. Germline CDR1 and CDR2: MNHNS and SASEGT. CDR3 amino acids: CASSERAWGYTF. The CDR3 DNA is TGTGCCAGCAGTGAAAGGGCCTGGGGCTACACCTTC.

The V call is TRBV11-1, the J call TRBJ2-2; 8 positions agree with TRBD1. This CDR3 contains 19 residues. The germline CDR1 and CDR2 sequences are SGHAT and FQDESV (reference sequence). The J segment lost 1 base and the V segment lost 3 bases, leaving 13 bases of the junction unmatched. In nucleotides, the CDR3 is TGTGCCAGCAGCTTTTTCCCCCCGGGACAGGAGAAGAACACCGGGGAGCTGTTTTTT. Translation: CASSFFPPGQEKNTGELFF.

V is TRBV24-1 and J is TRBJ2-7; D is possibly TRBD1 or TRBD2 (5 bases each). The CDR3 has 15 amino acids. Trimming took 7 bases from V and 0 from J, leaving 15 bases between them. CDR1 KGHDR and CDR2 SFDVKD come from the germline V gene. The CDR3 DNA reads TGTGCCACCAGGGGGACGGTAAAGAGCTCCTACGAGCAGTACGTC. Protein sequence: CATRGTVKSSYEQYV.

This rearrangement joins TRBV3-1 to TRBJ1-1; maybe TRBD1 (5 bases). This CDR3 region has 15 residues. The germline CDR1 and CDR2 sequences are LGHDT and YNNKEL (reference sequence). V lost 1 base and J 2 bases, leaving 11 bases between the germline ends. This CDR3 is CASSQGNQGNTEAFF. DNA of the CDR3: TGTGCCAGCAGCCAAGGGAATCAGGGCAACACTGAAGCTTTCTTT.

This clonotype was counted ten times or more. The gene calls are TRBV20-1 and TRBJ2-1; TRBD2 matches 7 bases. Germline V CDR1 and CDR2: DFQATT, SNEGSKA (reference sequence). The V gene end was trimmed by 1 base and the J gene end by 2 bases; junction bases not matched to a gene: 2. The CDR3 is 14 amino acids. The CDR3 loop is CSARVLATYNEQFF. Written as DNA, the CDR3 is TGCAGTGCTAGAGTACTAGCGACCTACAATGAGCAGTTCTTC.

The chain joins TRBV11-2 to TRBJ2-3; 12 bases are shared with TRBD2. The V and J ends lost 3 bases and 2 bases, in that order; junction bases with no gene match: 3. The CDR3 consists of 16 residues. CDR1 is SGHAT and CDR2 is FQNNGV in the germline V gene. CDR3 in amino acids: CASSLTSGSVTDTQYF. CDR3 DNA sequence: TGTGCCAGCAGCTTGACTAGCGGGAGCGTCACAGATACGCAGTATTTT. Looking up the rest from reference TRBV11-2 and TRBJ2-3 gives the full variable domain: EAGVAQSPRYKIIEKRQSVAFWCNPISGHATLYWYQQILGQGPKLLIQFQNNGVVDDSQLPKDRFSAERLKGVDSTLKIQPAKLEDSAVYLCASSLTSGSVTDTQYFGPGTRLTVL.